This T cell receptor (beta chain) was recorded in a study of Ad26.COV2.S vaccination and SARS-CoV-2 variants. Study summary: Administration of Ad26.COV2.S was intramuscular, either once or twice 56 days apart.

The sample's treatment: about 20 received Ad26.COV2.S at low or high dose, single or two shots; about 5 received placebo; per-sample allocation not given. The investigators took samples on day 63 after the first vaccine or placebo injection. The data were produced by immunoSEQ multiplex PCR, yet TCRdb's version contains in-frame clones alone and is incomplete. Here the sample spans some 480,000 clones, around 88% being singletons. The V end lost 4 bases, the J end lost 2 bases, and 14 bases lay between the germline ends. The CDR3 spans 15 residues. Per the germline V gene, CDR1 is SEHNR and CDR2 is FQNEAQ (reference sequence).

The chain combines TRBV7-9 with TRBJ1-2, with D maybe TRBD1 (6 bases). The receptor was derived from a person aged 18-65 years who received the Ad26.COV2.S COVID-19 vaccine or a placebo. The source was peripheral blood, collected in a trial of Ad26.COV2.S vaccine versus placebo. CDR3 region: CASSSGGGINYGYTF. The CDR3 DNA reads TGTGCCAGCAGCTCCGGGGGCGGTATAAACTATGGCTACACCTTC.